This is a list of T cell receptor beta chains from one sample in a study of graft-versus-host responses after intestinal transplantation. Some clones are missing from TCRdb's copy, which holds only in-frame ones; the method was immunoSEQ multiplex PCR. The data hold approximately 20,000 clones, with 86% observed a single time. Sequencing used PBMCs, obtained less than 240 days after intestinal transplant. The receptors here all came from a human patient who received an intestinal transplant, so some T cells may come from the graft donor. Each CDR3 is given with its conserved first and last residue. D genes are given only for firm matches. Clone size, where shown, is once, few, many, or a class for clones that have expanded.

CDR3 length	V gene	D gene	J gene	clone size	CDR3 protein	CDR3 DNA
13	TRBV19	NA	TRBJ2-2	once	CASRNQDTGELFF	TGTGCCAGTAGGAACCAGGACACCGGGGAGCTGTTTTTT
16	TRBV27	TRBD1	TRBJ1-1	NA	CAGTTRQGYENTEAFF	TGTGCCGGTACCACAAGACAGGGGTATGAGAACACTGAAGCTTTCTTT
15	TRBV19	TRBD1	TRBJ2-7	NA	CASTLSGTGYYEQYF	TGTGCCAGTACCCTATCCGGGACAGGGTACTACGAGCAGTACTTC
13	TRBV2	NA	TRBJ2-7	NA	CASSMAGVYEQYF	TGTGCCAGCAGCATGGCTGGGGTCTACGAGCAGTACTTC
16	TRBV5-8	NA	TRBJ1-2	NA	CASSPDRGRPGYGYTF	TGTGCCAGCAGCCCCGACCGGGGGCGACCGGGCTATGGCTACACCTTC
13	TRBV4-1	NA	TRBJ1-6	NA	CASSQPSNSPLHF	TGCGCCAGCAGCCAACCCAGTAATTCACCCCTCCACTTT
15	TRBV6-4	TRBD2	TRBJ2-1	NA	CASSFSSGGYNEQFF	TGTGCCAGCAGTTTTTCTAGCGGGGGATATAATGAGCAGTTCTTC
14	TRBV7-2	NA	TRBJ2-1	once	CASSLVVGGNEQFF	TGTGCCAGCAGCTTAGTGGTGGGGGGCAATGAGCAGTTCTTC
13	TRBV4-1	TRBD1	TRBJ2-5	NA	CASSRGQQETQYF	TGCGCCAGCAGCCGGGGACAGCAAGAGACCCAGTACTTC
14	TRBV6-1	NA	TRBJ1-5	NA	CASSELGGYQPQHF	TGTGCCAGCAGTGAATTGGGGGGATATCAGCCCCAGCATTTT
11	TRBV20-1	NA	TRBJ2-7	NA	CSARQGYEQYF	TGCAGTGCCCGGCAGGGCTACGAGCAGTACTTC
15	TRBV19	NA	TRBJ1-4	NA	CASSIVSGLNEKLFF	TGTGCCAGTAGTATCGTATCAGGACTCAATGAAAAACTGTTTTTT
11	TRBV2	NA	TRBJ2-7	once	CASSRVYEQYF	TGTGCCAGCAGTAGGGTCTACGAGCAGTACTTC
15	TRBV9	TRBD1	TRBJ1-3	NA	CASSGTGDPGNTIYF	TGTGCCAGCAGCGGAACAGGGGACCCTGGAAACACCATATATTTT
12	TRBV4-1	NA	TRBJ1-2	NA	CASSHPLGGYTF	TGCGCCAGCAGCCACCCCCTTGGGGGCTACACCTTC
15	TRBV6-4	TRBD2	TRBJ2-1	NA	CASSQSSGSYNEQFF	TGTGCCAGCAGCCAATCTAGCGGCTCCTACAATGAGCAGTTCTTC
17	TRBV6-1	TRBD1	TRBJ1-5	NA	CASSGPGQAYSNQPQHF	TGTGCCAGCAGTGGGCCGGGACAGGCCTATAGCAATCAGCCCCAGCATTTT
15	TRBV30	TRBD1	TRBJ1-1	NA	CAWKRQGAVDTEAFF	TGTGCCTGGAAACGACAGGGCGCGGTGGACACTGAAGCTTTCTTT
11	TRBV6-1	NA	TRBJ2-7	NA	CASIRGYEQYF	TGTGCCAGCATCCGAGGGTACGAGCAGTACTTC
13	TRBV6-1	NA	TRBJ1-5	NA	CASSASPSQPQHF	TGTGCCAGCAGTGCTTCCCCTAGTCAGCCCCAGCATTTT
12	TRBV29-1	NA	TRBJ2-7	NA	CSVDTGTYEQYF	TGCAGCGTTGATACGGGAACCTACGAGCAGTACTTC
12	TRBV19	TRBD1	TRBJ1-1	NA	CASTTGGTEAFF	TGTGCCAGTACTACAGGGGGCACTGAAGCTTTCTTT
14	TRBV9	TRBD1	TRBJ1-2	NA	CASSVEGTAYGYTF	TGTGCCAGCAGCGTAGAAGGGACAGCCTATGGCTACACCTTC
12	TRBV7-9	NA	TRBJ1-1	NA	CASSPRDTEAFF	TGTGCCAGCAGTCCCCGGGACACTGAAGCTTTCTTT
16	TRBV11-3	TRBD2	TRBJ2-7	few	CASSLARGGAAYEQYF	TGTGCCAGCAGCTTAGCCCGGGGGGGGGCCGCGTACGAGCAGTACTTC
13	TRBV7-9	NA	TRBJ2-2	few	CASSLAYTGELFF	TGTGCCAGCAGCTTAGCGTACACCGGGGAGCTGTTTTTT
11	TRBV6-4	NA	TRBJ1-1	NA	CASSVDTEAFF	TGTGCCAGCAGTGTCGACACTGAAGCTTTCTTT
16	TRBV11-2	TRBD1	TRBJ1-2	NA	CASSWGQGKEQGGYTF	TGTGCCAGCAGCTGGGGACAGGGTAAAGAGCAGGGTGGCTACACCTTC
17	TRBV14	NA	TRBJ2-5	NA	CASSQGLVSLRGETQYF	TGTGCCAGCAGCCAAGGTTTAGTCAGCCTTAGGGGAGAGACCCAGTACTTC
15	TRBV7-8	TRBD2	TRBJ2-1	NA	CASSFSSGAYNEQFF	TGTGCCAGCAGCTTCTCTAGCGGGGCCTACAATGAGCAGTTCTTC
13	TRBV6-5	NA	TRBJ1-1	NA	CASSLNKNTEAFF	TGTGCCAGCAGCCTCAACAAGAACACTGAAGCTTTCTTT
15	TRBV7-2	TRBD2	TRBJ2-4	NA	CASSLSVTSGGPPNF	TGTGCCAGCAGCTTATCGGTGACTAGCGGGGGGCCACCAAACTTC